The 8 T cell receptor beta chains below were found in one sample sequenced in a study of Ad26.COV2.S vaccination and SARS-CoV-2 variants. The repertoire was sequenced with immunoSEQ multiplex PCR; TCRdb's copy has only in-frame clones and lacks some. The table lists around 370,000 clones, around 90% of them singletons. Sequencing was performed on peripheral blood, taken after recovery from COVID-19. The receptor source for this set is a human donor who had recovered from COVID-19.

This chain joins TRBV15 and TRBJ2-1; no clear D. The germline CDR1 and CDR2 sequences are LNHNV and YYDKDF (reference sequence). Trimming removed 6 bases at V and 3 bases at J, with 12 bases between. CDR3 length: 14 residues. CDR3 nucleotides: TGTGCCACCAGTATGACGGTGGTCTACAATGAGCAGTTCTTC. Translated, it gives CATSMTVVYNEQFF.

The rearrangement uses TRBV5-1 and TRBJ1-2, with D perhaps TRBD1 (5 bases). This CDR3 comprises 16 residues. CDR1 and CDR2 (germline): SGHRS, YFSETQ. Trimming removed 0 bases from V and 5 bases from J, with 17 bases in between. The chain's CDR3 is CASSLGDRQARYGYTF. The CDR3 DNA reads TGCGCCAGCAGCTTGGGGGACCGACAAGCTAGATATGGCTACACCTTC.

The chain links TRBV20-1 to TRBJ1-2; possibly TRBD1 for D (5 bases). This CDR3 region has 13 residues. Germline loops: CDR1 DFQATT, CDR2 SNEGSKA (reference sequence). The V and J ends lost 3 bases and 3 bases respectively, with 11 bases between them. The CDR3 spells CSASAGSDYGYTF. CDR3 nucleotide sequence: TGCAGTGCTAGTGCAGGGTCTGACTATGGCTACACCTTC.

The rearrangement links TRBV11-2 to TRBJ1-6; the D gene is possibly TRBD1 (6 bases). The CDR3 is made up of 18 amino acids. Germline V gene data show CDR1 as SGHAT and CDR2 as FQNNGV. V was clipped by 1 base and J by 6 bases, with 19 bases between them. CDR3 sequence (DNA): TGTGCCAGCAGCTTAGGTTCATACGGGGGGCTCGGTAATTCACCCCTCCACTTT. Its translation is CASSLGSYGGLGNSPLHF. The full variable domain, rest sourced from reference TRBV11-2 and TRBJ1-6, is EAGVAQSPRYKIIEKRQSVAFWCNPISGHATLYWYQQILGQGPKLLIQFQNNGVVDDSQLPKDRFSAERLKGVDSTLKIQPAKLEDSAVYLCASSLGSYGGLGNSPLHFGNGTRLTVT.

The genes are TRBV3-1 (or the pseudogene TRBV3-2) and TRBJ2-7; 9 bases are a match to TRBD2. The CDR3 is made up of 14 amino acids. V shed 4 bases and J 6 bases; nucleotides not matched to a gene: 7. Germline V lookup: CDR1 LGHDT, CDR2 YNNKEL (reference sequence). This CDR3 is CASSLERGAVEQYF. The CDR3 DNA reads as TGTGCCAGCAGCCTAGAGCGGGGGGCCGTCGAGCAGTACTTC.

This CDR3 reads CASSQDRSTDTQYF. CDR3 sequence (DNA): TGTGCCAGCAGCCAGGACAGGTCCACAGATACGCAGTATTTT. The rearrangement uses TRBV7-7 and TRBJ2-3; 7 nucleotides line up with TRBD1. The CDR3 has 14 amino acids. From germline, CDR1 is SSHAT and CDR2 FNYEAQ (reference sequence). Trimming cost V 5 bases and J 2 bases; bases outside gene matches: 4.

This clone was counted a few times. The chain recombines TRBV6-2 or TRBV6-3 with TRBJ1-5; 7 nucleotides line up with TRBD1. Germline assignment: CDR1 MNHEY and CDR2 SVGEGT. There are 16 residues in the CDR3. J lost 4 bases, V lost 5 bases, and 11 bases had no gene match. CDR3 region: CASSQGGGWTNQPQHF. The CDR3 nucleotides read TGTGCCAGCAGTCAAGGGGGCGGATGGACGAATCAGCCCCAGCATTTT.

V usage is TRBV7-2 and J usage is TRBJ1-1; D uncertain. CDR1 and CDR2 from the germline V gene are SGHTA and FQGNSA. The V end was cut by 1 base, the J end by 0 bases, with 9 bases between. This CDR3 has 15 amino acids. In nucleotides, the CDR3 is TGTGCCAGCAGCTTAGAGGTCAGGATGAACACTGAAGCTTTCTTT. Amino acids: CASSLEVRMNTEAFF. The whole variable domain, filled in from reference TRBV7-2 and TRBJ1-1, reads GAGVSQSPSNKVTEKGKDVELRCDPISGHTALYWYRQSLGQGLEFLIYFQGNSAPDKSGLPSDRFSAERTGGSVSTLTIQRTQQEDSAVYLCASSLEVRMNTEAFFGQGTRLTVV.